This T cell receptor beta chain was captured in a study of T-cell reconstitution after alpha-beta-depleted transplantation in children. The germline V gene encodes CDR1 SEHNR and CDR2 FQNEAQ (reference sequence). There are 12 residues in the CDR3. With 6 bases removed from V and 6 bases from J, the gap between germline ends came to 9 bases. The TCRbeta library was prepared with unique molecular identifiers. TCRdb fed the PCR reads into MiXCR, producing one record per CDR3 protein. The data contain just under 550,000 distinct CDR3 sequences, about a sixth of them singletons. This receptor was taken from a human donor who donated a stem cell graft to a child with acute lymphoblastic leukemia. The V and J genes are TRBV7-9 and TRBJ1-5; D might be TRBD1 (5 bases). The source material was PBMCs from the stem cell graft donor, sampled from the stem cell graft. The chain's CDR3 is CASSYGGQPQHF. The CDR3 nucleotides are TGTGCCAGCAGTTACGGGGGTCAGCCCCAGCATTTT.